The 22 T cell receptor beta chains below come from one sample, sequenced in a study of cytomegalovirus exposure and HLA in healthy donors. PCR employed 60 Vbeta and 13 Jbeta primers. The assay was immunoSEQ multiplex PCR, and TCRdb's table has in-frame clones only and misses some. The repertoire includes about 150,000 clones, roughly 85% of them detected once, and approximately 2.5% sits in the top ten. Sequenced sample: PBMCs. The receptors were sampled from a woman aged 18 to 35 in good health and CMV-seronegative.

CDR3 protein: CASSPAGNYNEQFF. The CDR3 DNA is TGTGCCAGCAGCCCAGCGGGGAACTACAATGAGCAGTTCTTC. The chain joins TRBV9 to TRBJ2-1; 7 bases agree with TRBD2. V lost 4 bases, J lost 3 bases, and 4 bases stayed unmatched. CDR1 and CDR2 from the germline V gene are SGDLS and YYNGEE. CDR3 length: 14 amino acids.

This clone was seen more than once but under ten times. The genes are TRBV2 and TRBJ1-5; 7 bases line up with TRBD1. The CDR3 is 14 amino acids. The ends lost 5 bases at V and 2 bases at J; junction bases unmatched: 3. Germline assignment: CDR1 SNHLY and CDR2 FYNNEI. The CDR3 is CASSSGTGNQPQHF. The CDR3 coding sequence is TGTGCCAGCAGTTCCGGGACAGGCAATCAGCCCCAGCATTTT. Full variable domain (rest looked up from reference TRBV2 and TRBJ1-5): EPEVTQTPSHQVTQMGQEVILRCVPISNHLYFYWYRQILGQKVEFLVSFYNNEISEKSEIFDDQFSVERPDGSNFTLKIRSTKLEDSAMYFCASSSGTGNQPQHFGDGTRLSIL.

The J gene is TRBJ1-2, the V gene TRBV19, with 8 bases aligning to TRBD1. Unmatched junction bases numbered 7, after V lost 5 bases and J lost 8 bases. The CDR3 is 13 amino acids. Per germline, CDR1 LNHDA and CDR2 SQIVND (reference sequence). The CDR3 DNA sequence: TGTGCCAGTAGTGCCTCAGGGGGCTGGGGCTACACCTTC. The encoded protein is CASSASGGWGYTF.

This clone was seen a single time. The rearrangement uses TRBV19 and TRBJ1-5; tentatively, D is TRBD1 (6 bases). CDR3 length: 15 residues. The germline V gene encodes CDR1 LNHDA and CDR2 SQIVND (reference sequence). Deletions cut 1 base from V and 4 bases from J, with 11 bases between. CDR3 DNA sequence: TGTGCCAGTAGTATAGCCGGGCAGGGGAATCAGCCCCAGCATTTT. Protein sequence: CASSIAGQGNQPQHF.

The genes are TRBV19 and TRBJ2-1; 7 bases align to TRBD2. Germline trimming cut 11 bases from V and 0 bases from J; bases unmatched to any gene: 1. CDR3 size: 12 residues. The germline V gene has CDR1 LNHDA and CDR2 SQIVND (reference sequence). The CDR3: CAAGASYNEQFF. The CDR3 DNA reads as TGTGCCGCGGGAGCCTCCTACAATGAGCAGTTCTTC.

V is TRBV30 and J is TRBJ2-3; TRBD1 agrees at 8 bases. The CDR3 runs 11 residues. In germline, CDR1 is GTSNPN, CDR2 SVGIG (reference sequence). V lost 8 bases and J lost 6; bases outside the gene matches: 4. CDR3 in DNA: TGTGCCGGGACAGGTAGGGATACGCAGTATTTT. It codes for CAGTGRDTQYF. Based on the CDR3 plus reference TRBV30 and TRBJ2-3, the full variable domain is SQTIHQWPATLVQPVGSPLSLECTVEGTSNPNLYWYRQAAGRGLQLLFYSVGIGQISSEVPQNLSASRPQDRQFILSSKKLLLSDSGFYLCAGTGRDTQYFGPGTRLTVL.

The chain uses TRBV7-9 and TRBJ2-7, with D perhaps TRBD1 (5 bases). Germline V gene lookup returns CDR1 SEHNR and CDR2 FQNEAQ (reference sequence). This CDR3 spans 14 amino acids. Trimming pared 1 base from V and 5 bases from J, leaving 12 bases between. The chain's CDR3 is CASSLESRGHEQYF. CDR3 sequence (DNA): TGTGCCAGCAGCTTAGAGTCTAGGGGCCACGAGCAGTACTTC.

V usage is TRBV6-6 and J usage is TRBJ1-2; TRBD1 matches at 10 bases. This CDR3 is built from 14 residues. The germline gives CDR1 MNHNY, CDR2 SVGAGI (reference sequence). V trimming: 7 bases; J trimming: 3 bases; junction bases outside the gene matches: 5. The CDR3 bases are TGTGCCAGCACCCGCGGGACAGGGGACTATGGCTACACCTTC. Translation: CASTRGTGDYGYTF.

The chain carries TRBV6-6 and TRBJ1-4; 8 bases are a match to TRBD1. This CDR3 contains 13 residues. Germline CDR1 is MNHNY and CDR2 is SVGAGI (reference sequence). Trimming cost V 8 bases and J 8 bases; bases outside gene matches: 7. This CDR3 is CASRGQGAEKLFF. The CDR3 bases are TGTGCCAGCCGGGGGCAGGGGGCCGAAAAACTGTTTTTT.

In regard to this clone: Other nucleotide sequences from this sample produce the same CDR3. V gene TRBV7-2 combines with J gene TRBJ2-7, with D uncertain. Germline assignment: CDR1 SGHTA and CDR2 FQGNSA. Trimming cost V 3 bases and J 0 bases, with 3 bases left between them. The CDR3 is 12 amino acids. The CDR3 sequence is CASSLSSYEQYF. The CDR3 coding sequence is TGTGCCAGCAGCTTGAGCTCCTACGAGCAGTACTTC.

The chain carries TRBV5-1 and TRBJ2-3; TRBD2 agrees at 15 bases. The junction had 3 bases not matched to a gene; V was cut back by 4 bases and J by 0 bases. This CDR3 region has 17 residues. CDR1 SGHRS and CDR2 YFSETQ come from the germline V gene. Written as DNA, the CDR3 is TGCGCCAGCAGCGCAGGACTAGCGGGGGGGAGCACAGATACGCAGTATTTT. Residues: CASSAGLAGGSTDTQYF. Variable domain in full (rest from reference TRBV5-1 and TRBJ2-3): KAGVTQTPRYLIKTRGQQVTLSCSPISGHRSVSWYQQTPGQGLQFLFEYFSETQRNKGNFPGRFSGRQFSNSRSEMNVSTLELGDSALYLCASSAGLAGGSTDTQYFGPGTRLTVL.

There are a few counts of this clone. V gene TRBV5-1 combines with J gene TRBJ2-7; 12 bases are shared with TRBD1. The CDR3 is 14 amino acids. The V gene's germline CDR1 is SGHRS and CDR2 YFSETQ. The J segment lost 4 bases and the V segment lost 6 bases, leaving 5 bases of the junction unmatched. CDR3 sequence: CASTKGQGAYEQYF. The CDR3 DNA follows: TGCGCCAGCACAAAGGGACAGGGGGCGTACGAGCAGTACTTC.

The chain recombines TRBV30 with TRBJ2-7, with a possible D match to TRBD2 (6 bases). V was shortened by 0 bases and J by 3 bases, with 9 bases between the two germline ends. Germline V CDR1 and CDR2: GTSNPN, SVGIG (reference sequence). This CDR3 region has 13 residues. The CDR3 DNA reads TGTGCCTGGAGTGTAGCGGGCGGCTACGAGCAGTACTTC. Its translation: CAWSVAGGYEQYF. Full variable domain (outside the CDR3, taken from reference TRBV30 and TRBJ2-7): SQTIHQWPATLVQPVGSPLSLECTVEGTSNPNLYWYRQAAGRGLQLLFYSVGIGQISSEVPQNLSASRPQDRQFILSSKKLLLSDSGFYLCAWSVAGGYEQYFGPGTRLTVT.

The chain uses TRBV5-6 and TRBJ2-6; 9 positions match TRBD1. J gave up 5 bases and V 0 bases, and 6 bases lay outside the gene matches. Germline V lookup: CDR1 SGHDT, CDR2 YYEEEE. The CDR3 loop spans 17 amino acids. The CDR3 protein is CASSLVDRGFRANVLTF. The CDR3 bases are TGTGCCAGCAGCTTGGTGGACAGGGGTTTCCGGGCCAACGTCCTGACTTTC.

The genes are TRBV27 and TRBJ2-2; TRBD2 agrees at 13 bases. Germline lookup yields CDR1 MNHEY and CDR2 SMNVEV (reference sequence). Losses at the gene ends were 6 bases for V and 1 base for J; bases not matched to a gene: 11. CDR3 size: 19 residues. The CDR3 nucleotides read TGTGCCAGCAGCTCCGGACTAGCGGGGGATTTTCTGAACACCGGGGAGCTGTTTTTT. Translation: CASSSGLAGDFLNTGELFF.

V gene TRBV7-2 combines with J gene TRBJ2-3, with TRBD2 identical over 8 bases. V lost 5 bases to trimming and J lost 4 bases; unmatched junction nucleotides: 14. The germline V gene encodes CDR1 SGHTA and CDR2 FQGNSA. CDR3 length: 17 amino acids. CDR3 loop: CASSPRLGLGVPDTQYF. The CDR3 DNA is TGTGCCAGCAGCCCAAGATTGGGACTAGGAGTCCCAGATACGCAGTATTTT.

V is TRBV2 and J is TRBJ2-3; TRBD2 aligns across 7 bases. Germline assignment: CDR1 SNHLY and CDR2 FYNNEI. V lost 6 bases, J lost 2 bases, and 14 bases stayed unmatched. The CDR3 covers 17 residues. DNA of the CDR3: TGTGCCAGCAGGGGGCTAGGGCTAGCGGAACCCACAGATACGCAGTATTTT. Translating it yields CASRGLGLAEPTDTQYF.

The V gene is TRBV5-1, the J gene TRBJ1-2, with 10 bases aligning to TRBD1. This CDR3 contains 16 residues. CDR1 and CDR2 (germline): SGHRS, YFSETQ. J was trimmed by 5 bases and V by 6 bases; bases with no gene match: 13. The CDR3 sequence: CASMPQPDRGIYGYTF. Written as DNA, the CDR3 is TGCGCCAGCATGCCTCAACCGGACAGGGGGATTTATGGCTACACCTTC. Filled out from reference TRBV5-1 and TRBJ1-2, the complete variable domain reads KAGVTQTPRYLIKTRGQQVTLSCSPISGHRSVSWYQQTPGQGLQFLFEYFSETQRNKGNFPGRFSGRQFSNSRSEMNVSTLELGDSALYLCASMPQPDRGIYGYTFGSGTRLTVV.

This chain joins TRBV7-2 and TRBJ2-4; possible D gene TRBD2, 6 bases. The ends were cut back, 6 bases at V and 5 bases at J, with 11 bases in the middle. CDR1 SGHTA and CDR2 FQGNSA come from the germline V gene. This CDR3 comprises 13 residues. CDR3 protein: CASRYPGENIQYF. CDR3 bases: TGTGCCAGCAGATATCCGGGGGAAAACATTCAGTACTTC.

The chain couples TRBV18 to TRBJ2-5; tentative D call: TRBD1 (5 bases). CDR3 length: 15 amino acids. Germline CDR1 and CDR2: KGHSH and LQKENI. Trimming removed 3 bases from V and 0 bases from J, with 11 bases in between. The CDR3 coding sequence is TGTGCCAGCTCACCCCAAATGGGGCACCAAGAGACCCAGTACTTC. This encodes CASSPQMGHQETQYF.

This chain joins TRBV6-4 and TRBJ2-3; tentatively, D is TRBD2 (6 bases). The germline CDR1 and CDR2 sequences are MRHNA and SNTAGT. The CDR3 extends over 16 amino acids. Trimming pared 3 bases from V and 3 bases from J, leaving 16 bases between. The CDR3 sequence is CASSESAGIRTDTQYF. DNA for the CDR3: TGTGCCAGCAGTGAGTCGGCGGGAATCCGAACAGATACGCAGTATTTT.

Only one count was recorded for this clone. The J gene is TRBJ1-5, the V gene TRBV10-3; 10 bases agree with TRBD1. With 6 bases clipped from V and 7 bases from J, the junction kept 9 bases outside the gene matches. The CDR3 has 15 residues. CDR1 ENHRY and CDR2 SYGVKD come from the germline V gene. This CDR3 reads CAIRETGGAGQPQHF. As DNA, the CDR3 is TGTGCCATCAGGGAGACAGGGGGCGCGGGGCAGCCCCAGCATTTT.